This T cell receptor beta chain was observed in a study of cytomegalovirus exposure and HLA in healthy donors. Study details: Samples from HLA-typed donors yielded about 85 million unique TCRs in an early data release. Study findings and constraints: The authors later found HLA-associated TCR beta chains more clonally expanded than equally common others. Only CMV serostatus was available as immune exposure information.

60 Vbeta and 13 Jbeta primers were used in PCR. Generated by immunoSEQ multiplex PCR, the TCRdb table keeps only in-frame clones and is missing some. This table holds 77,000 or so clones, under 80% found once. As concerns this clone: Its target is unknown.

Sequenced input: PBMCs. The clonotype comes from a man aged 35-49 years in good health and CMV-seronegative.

DNA of the CDR3: TGTGCCAGCAGTTACGCGGAAATGAACACTGAAGCTTTCTTT. It codes for CASSYAEMNTEAFF. J is TRBJ1-1 and V is TRBV6-5; D is unresolved. This CDR3 has 14 amino acids. The V end was cut by 2 bases, the J end by 0 bases, with 7 bases between. CDR1 and CDR2 (germline): MNHEY, SVGAGI.